This TCR beta chain was sequenced for a study of blood T cell repertoires in COVID-19. On the study more broadly: PBMCs, B-cell-depleted T cells, or T cells were the source of the cDNA or gDNA that made up the material.

Authors' analysis steps: Researchers report that nucleated cell counts were estimated from reference gene primer amplification. Method: immunoSEQ multiplex PCR; TCRdb's copy keeps in-frame clones and lacks some. That table supplies the V and J calls and clone size; D and trimming were determined from the DNA. Seen here are around 60,000 clones, 70% to 90% observed once, and the top ten hold under 15%. CDR3 size: 14 residues. Germline V gene data show CDR1 as SQVTM and CDR2 as ANQGSEA. V lost 0 bases and J 9 bases, leaving 15 bases between the germline ends. The sequence was obtained from a man older than 75 with acute or convalescent COVID-19. Sequenced sample: peripheral blood. This chain links TRBV29-1 with TRBJ2-1; D is uncertain. The CDR3 sequence: CSVEDPRKLVEQFF. In DNA form, the CDR3 reads TGCAGCGTTGAAGACCCCCGTAAGTTAGTTGAGCAGTTCTTC.